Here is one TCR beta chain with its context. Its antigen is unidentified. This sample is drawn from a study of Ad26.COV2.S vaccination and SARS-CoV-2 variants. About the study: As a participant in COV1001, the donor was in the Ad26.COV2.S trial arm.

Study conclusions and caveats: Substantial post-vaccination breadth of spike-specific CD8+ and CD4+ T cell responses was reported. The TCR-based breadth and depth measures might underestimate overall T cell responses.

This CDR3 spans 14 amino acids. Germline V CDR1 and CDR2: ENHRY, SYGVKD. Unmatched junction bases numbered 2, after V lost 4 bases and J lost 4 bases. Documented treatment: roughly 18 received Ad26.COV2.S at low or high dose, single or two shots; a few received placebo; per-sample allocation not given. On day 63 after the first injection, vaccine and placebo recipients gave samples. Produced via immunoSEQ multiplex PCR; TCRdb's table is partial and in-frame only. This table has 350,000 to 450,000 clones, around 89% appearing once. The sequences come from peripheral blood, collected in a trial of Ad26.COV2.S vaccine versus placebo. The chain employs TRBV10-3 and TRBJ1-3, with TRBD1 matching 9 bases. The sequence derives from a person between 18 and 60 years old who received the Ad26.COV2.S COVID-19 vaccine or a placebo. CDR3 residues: CAISGTGGGNTIYF. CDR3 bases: TGTGCCATCAGTGGAACAGGGGGCGGAAACACCATATATTTT.